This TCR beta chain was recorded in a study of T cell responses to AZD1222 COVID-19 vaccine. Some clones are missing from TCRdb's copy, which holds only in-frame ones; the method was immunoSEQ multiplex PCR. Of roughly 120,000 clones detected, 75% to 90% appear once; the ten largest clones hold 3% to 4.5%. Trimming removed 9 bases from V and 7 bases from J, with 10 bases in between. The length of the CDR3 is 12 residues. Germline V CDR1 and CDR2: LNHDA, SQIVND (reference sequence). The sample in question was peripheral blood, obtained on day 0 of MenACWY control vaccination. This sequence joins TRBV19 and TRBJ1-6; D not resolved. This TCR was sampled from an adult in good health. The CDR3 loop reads CASSPPNSPLHF. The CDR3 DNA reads TGTGCCAGCAGCCCCCCCAATTCACCCCTCCACTTT.